The T cell receptor (beta chain) described here comes from a study of shared clonotypes between healthy human individuals. There were no recent acute infections or vaccinations among the donors, who were healthy HIV-negative adults. Germline V gene lookup returns CDR1 WNHNN and CDR2 SYGVQD (reference sequence). The CDR3 has 13 residues. V was clipped by 5 bases and J by 7 bases; unmatched bases: 5. Method: immunoSEQ multiplex PCR; TCRdb's copy keeps in-frame clones and lacks some. The data hold approximately 2.4 million clones, with approximately 94% observed a single time. This clonotype was obtained from a man younger than 35 in good health. V is TRBV10-1 and J is TRBJ2-7; 10 bases are a match to TRBD1. The source material was naive CD4+ T cells sorted from blood. Subset defined: CD45RA+ positively selected. The CDR3, as DNA: TGCGCCAGCAGTTCGGGACAGGGGAGGGAGCAGTACTTC. Translation gives CASSSGQGREQYF.